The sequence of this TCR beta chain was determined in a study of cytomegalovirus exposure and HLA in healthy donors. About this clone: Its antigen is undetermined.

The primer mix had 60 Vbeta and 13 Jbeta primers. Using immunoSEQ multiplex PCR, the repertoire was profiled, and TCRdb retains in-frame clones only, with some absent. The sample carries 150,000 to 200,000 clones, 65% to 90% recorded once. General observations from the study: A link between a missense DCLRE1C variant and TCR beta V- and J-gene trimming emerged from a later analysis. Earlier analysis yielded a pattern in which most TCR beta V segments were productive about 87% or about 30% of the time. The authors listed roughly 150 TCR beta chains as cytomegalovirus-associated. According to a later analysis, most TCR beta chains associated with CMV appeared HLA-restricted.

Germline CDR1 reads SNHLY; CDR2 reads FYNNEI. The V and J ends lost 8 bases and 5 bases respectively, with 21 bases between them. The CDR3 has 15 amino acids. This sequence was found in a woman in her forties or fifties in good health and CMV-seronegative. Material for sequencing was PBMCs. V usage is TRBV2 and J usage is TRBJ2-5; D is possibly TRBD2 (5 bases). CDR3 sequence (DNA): TGTGCCAGCGCTGGAATGAGAGGGATCGCTGAGACCCAGTACTTC. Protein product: CASAGMRGIAETQYF.